Each of the 3 T cell receptor beta chains below was sequenced from the same sample in a study of shared T cell receptors in the human thymus. The assay was immunoSEQ multiplex PCR, and TCRdb's table has in-frame clones only and misses some. The sample yields roughly 560,000 clones, 75% to 80% seen once. These data were also filed under a second study, of human thymus T cells.

Sequenced input: thymocytes. These receptors all come from a boy younger than two with a congenital heart defect.

The chain uses TRBV11-2 and TRBJ2-7, with TRBD1 matching over 7 bases. The CDR3 contains 14 residues. Trimming cost V 5 bases and J 1 base; bases outside gene matches: 5. CDR1 and CDR2 (germline): SGHAT, FQNNGV. CDR3 loop: CASSQGDSSYEQYF. The CDR3 DNA is TGTGCCAGCAGCCAAGGGGACAGTTCCTACGAGCAGTACTTC.

The chain is built from TRBV11-2 and TRBJ2-1; TRBD2 might be the D (5 bases). CDR3 size: 20 residues. CDR1 is SGHAT, CDR2 FQNNGV, per germline. Trimming left V 0 bases short and J 6 bases short, with 27 bases between. DNA for the CDR3: TGTGCCAGCAGCTTAGATCCGAGACGAATAGAGCGGAGGCCCTCCAATGAGCAGTTCTTC. Its translation is CASSLDPRRIERRPSNEQFF.

CDR3 nucleotides: TGCGCCAGCAGCTCTAAGAGAGCGGGAGGGCCGGACAATGAGCAGTTCTTC. It translates to CASSSKRAGGPDNEQFF. This chain joins TRBV5-1 and TRBJ2-1, with TRBD2 matching 10 bases. V shed 3 bases and J 5 bases; nucleotides not matched to a gene: 11. Germline CDR1 reads SGHRS; CDR2 reads YFSETQ. This CDR3 region has 17 residues.